Below, 29 T cell receptor beta chains from the same sample are listed, as sequenced in a study of blood T cell repertoires in COVID-19. Sequenced by immunoSEQ multiplex PCR; TCRdb stores in-frame clones only, minus some. The sample carries 120,000 or so clones, approximately 90% recorded once. Input material: peripheral blood. Receptors were obtained from a human donor in a cohort sampled during active COVID-19.

The chain joins TRBV6-5 to TRBJ1-1, with a weak D call TRBD1 (6 bases). The CDR3 has 13 amino acids. The V end lost 7 bases, the J end lost 4 bases, and 13 bases lay between the germline ends. Germline assignment: CDR1 MNHEY and CDR2 SVGAGI. The CDR3 loop is CASTPKGGTEAFF. The CDR3 DNA is TGTGCCAGCACCCCAAAAGGGGGCACTGAAGCTTTCTTT.

V and J are TRBV6-6 and TRBJ2-5; TRBD2 is a possible D gene (5 bases). This CDR3 spans 15 amino acids. V gave up 7 bases and J gave up 5 bases, with 20 bases separating them. Germline V CDR1 and CDR2: MNHNY, SVGAGI (reference sequence). CDR3 region: CASTQRQEGRETQYF. CDR3 DNA sequence: TGTGCCAGCACCCAACGCCAAGAGGGTAGGGAGACCCAGTACTTC.

This chain links TRBV13 with TRBJ2-2; D uncertain. The germline V and J ends were trimmed by 6 bases and 3 bases, with 5 bases remaining between them. The germline V gene encodes CDR1 PRHDT and CDR2 FYEKMQ (reference sequence). The CDR3 covers 12 residues. The CDR3 region is CASSPDTGELFF. The CDR3, as DNA: TGTGCCAGCAGTCCTGACACCGGGGAGCTGTTTTTT.

This clone was seen only once. The V and J genes are TRBV2 and TRBJ2-7; D is possibly TRBD1 (5 bases). Germline-derived CDR1 and CDR2 are SNHLY and FYNNEI. The CDR3 is 16 amino acids. V was pared by 1 base and J by 3 bases, with 16 bases between. CDR3 nucleotide sequence: TGTGCCAGCAGTGAAGTAGGGGCAGGGCGTGTCTACGAGCAGTACTTC. This sequence encodes CASSEVGAGRVYEQYF.

This clone occurred once. The chain couples TRBV7-8 to TRBJ2-1; a weak D match, TRBD2 (5 bases). CDR3 length equals 14 residues. V was trimmed by 0 bases and J by 7 bases, leaving 10 bases between them. The germline CDR1 and CDR2 sequences are SGHVS and FQNEAQ. The CDR3 loop reads CASSLALRANEQFF. The CDR3 DNA follows: TGTGCCAGCAGCTTAGCGCTGAGGGCGAATGAGCAGTTCTTC.

The CDR3 here is CASSRITSGGYEQYF. CDR3 DNA: TGTGCCAGCAGCCGGATAACTAGCGGGGGCTACGAGCAGTACTTC. The rearrangement uses TRBV7-9 and TRBJ2-7, with TRBD2 identical over 11 bases. The trim removed 5 bases at V and 3 bases at J, leaving 6 bases unmatched. Germline V gene data show CDR1 as SEHNR and CDR2 as FQNEAQ (reference sequence). CDR3 size: 15 residues.

J is TRBJ2-5 and V is TRBV9, with 7 bases aligning to TRBD2. J lost 5 bases, V lost 0 bases, and 10 bases had no gene match. There are 16 residues in the CDR3. CDR1 is SGDLS and CDR2 is YYNGEE in the germline V gene. CDR3 residues: CASSVGASGDSETQYF. The CDR3 DNA is TGTGCCAGCAGCGTAGGGGCTAGCGGAGACTCTGAGACCCAGTACTTC.

This chain uses TRBV5-1 with TRBJ2-5, with 7 bases matching TRBD1. Losses at the gene ends were 3 bases for V and 2 bases for J; bases not matched to a gene: 4. The CDR3 has 14 residues. CDR1 is SGHRS and CDR2 is YFSETQ in the germline V gene. In DNA form, the CDR3 reads TGCGCCAGCAGCTCGGGACAGACGCAAGAGACCCAGTACTTC. It encodes CASSSGQTQETQYF.

This clone was counted a few times. The V and J genes are TRBV2 and TRBJ2-7; the D gene is possibly TRBD1 (6 bases). The CDR3 runs 13 residues. The germline CDR1 and CDR2 sequences are SNHLY and FYNNEI. Trimming removed 6 bases at V and 3 bases at J, with 12 bases between. CDR3 amino acids: CASREDSLYEQYF. DNA for the CDR3: TGTGCCAGCAGGGAGGACAGCCTCTACGAGCAGTACTTC.

The chain carries TRBV5-6 and TRBJ2-7, with 11 bases lining up with TRBD2. J gave up 4 bases and V 4 bases, and 7 bases lay outside the gene matches. The CDR3 is made up of 15 amino acids. Germline CDR1 reads SGHDT; CDR2 reads YYEEEE. The CDR3 DNA sequence: TGTGCCAGCAGCCCCGTAGCGGGGGGGCGTTACGAGCAGTACTTC. Translation gives CASSPVAGGRYEQYF.

This sequence joins TRBV24-1 and TRBJ2-7, with D tentatively TRBD2 (6 bases). The CDR3 spans 13 residues. In germline, CDR1 is KGHDR, CDR2 SFDVKD. V was shortened by 2 bases and J by 6 bases, with 10 bases between the two germline ends. CDR3 bases: TGTGCCACCAGTGATTCAGGGAGGACCGAGCAGTACTTC. Protein sequence: CATSDSGRTEQYF.

This clone was counted a single time. V and J are TRBV6-5 and TRBJ1-1; D is undetermined. Germline V gene data show CDR1 as MNHEY and CDR2 as SVGAGI. CDR3 size: 13 residues. V was trimmed by 7 bases and J by 0 bases, leaving 9 bases between them. The CDR3 sequence is CASTRGLNTEAFF. The DNA of the CDR3 is TGTGCCAGCACGAGAGGATTGAACACTGAAGCTTTCTTT.

This rearrangement joins TRBV6-5 to TRBJ1-1; TRBD1 might be the D (5 bases). Trimming removed 6 bases at V and 4 bases at J, with 6 bases between. Germline V gives CDR1 MNHEY, CDR2 SVGAGI. The CDR3 extends over 11 amino acids. The CDR3 nucleotides read TGTGCCAGCAGAGGGGCCACTGAAGCTTTCTTT. Its translation: CASRGATEAFF.

This chain links TRBV6-6 with TRBJ2-3; tentative D call: TRBD1 (5 bases). CDR1 and CDR2 from the germline V gene are MNHNY and SVGAGI (reference sequence). Deletions cut 7 bases from V and 0 bases from J, with 11 bases between. The CDR3 loop spans 14 amino acids. CDR3 nucleotide sequence: TGTGCCAGCATCAAGACAGTTAGCACAGATACGCAGTATTTT. It is translated as CASIKTVSTDTQYF.

This chain uses TRBV6-6 with TRBJ1-3; TRBD1 is a possible D gene (5 bases). The V gene's germline CDR1 is MNHNY and CDR2 SVGAGI (reference sequence). The CDR3 runs to 15 residues. The V end was cut by 7 bases, the J end by 2 bases, with 15 bases between. DNA of the CDR3: TGTGCCAGCACCGGAGCCGGGGGTACTGGAAACACCATATATTTT. This encodes CASTGAGGTGNTIYF.

The chain has TRBV6-1 and TRBJ2-5; D gene uncertain. V was clipped by 2 bases and J by 0 bases, with 4 bases between them. This CDR3 is built from 13 residues. Germline V gene data show CDR1 as MNHNS and CDR2 as SASEGT. The CDR3 region is CASSELYQETQYF. The CDR3 nucleotides read TGTGCCAGCAGTGAACTTTACCAAGAGACCCAGTACTTC.

J is TRBJ2-3 and V is TRBV6-5, with 13 bases identical to TRBD2. With V trimmed by 7 bases and J by 4 bases, 5 bases remained unmatched. CDR1 MNHEY and CDR2 SVGAGI come from the germline V gene. This CDR3 contains 15 residues. This CDR3 is CASTRTSGGPDTQYF. The CDR3 DNA reads as TGTGCCAGCACCCGGACTAGCGGGGGCCCAGATACGCAGTATTTT.

The rearrangement links TRBV19 to TRBJ2-1; tentatively, D is TRBD1 (7 bases). The CDR3 has 14 residues. Germline V gene data show CDR1 as LNHDA and CDR2 as SQIVND (reference sequence). V dropped 6 bases and J dropped 4 bases, with 13 bases sitting between them. Written as DNA, the CDR3 is TGTGCCAGTAGCCCCGGGGGACAGTACAATGAGCAGTTCTTC. Amino acid sequence: CASSPGGQYNEQFF.

The CDR3 is CASSYGQGLGTEAFF. CDR3 nucleotides: TGTGCCAGCAGTTACGGACAGGGTCTCGGCACTGAAGCTTTCTTT. This sequence joins TRBV5-4 and TRBJ1-1; 8 bases agree with TRBD1. This CDR3 spans 15 amino acids. The J segment lost 4 bases and the V segment lost 5 bases, leaving 10 bases of the junction unmatched. CDR1 and CDR2 from the germline V gene are SGHNT and YYREEE (reference sequence).

This sequence joins TRBV14 and TRBJ1-3; 8 nucleotides line up with TRBD1. This CDR3 region has 12 residues. Germline V gene sequence: CDR1 SGHDN, CDR2 FVKESK. V shed 4 bases, J shed 10 bases, and the junction held 3 bases outside the gene matches. The CDR3 here is CASSRDRGTIYF. In DNA form, the CDR3 reads TGTGCCAGCAGCCGCGACAGGGGAACCATATATTTT. The full variable domain, in which reference TRBV14 and TRBJ1-3 provide the parts outside the CDR3, is EAGVTQFPSHSVIEKGQTVTLRCDPISGHDNLYWYRRVMGKEIKFLLHFVKESKQDESGMPNNRFLAERTGGTYSTLKVQPAELEDSGVYFCASSRDRGTIYFGEGSWLTVV.

The gene calls are TRBV5-4 and TRBJ1-2; 7 bases are a match to TRBD1. The CDR3 loop spans 15 amino acids. The ends lost 4 bases at V and 1 base at J; junction bases unmatched: 7. CDR1 SGHNT and CDR2 YYREEE come from the germline V gene (reference sequence). CDR3 protein: CASSPGQSYNYGYTF. The CDR3 nucleotides read TGTGCCAGCAGCCCGGGACAGAGTTATAACTATGGCTACACCTTC.

V usage is TRBV6-5 and J usage is TRBJ2-1; a possible D gene is TRBD1 (5 bases). This CDR3 spans 13 amino acids. From germline, CDR1 is MNHEY and CDR2 SVGAGI. V lost 5 bases, J lost 1 base, and 6 bases lay in between. In DNA form, the CDR3 reads TGTGCCAGCAGTAAGGGGTCCTACAATGAGCAGTTCTTC. Its protein product is CASSKGSYNEQFF.

The rearrangement links TRBV15 to TRBJ2-2; TRBD2 agrees at 8 bases. Germline V CDR1 and CDR2: LNHNV, YYDKDF (reference sequence). Trimming at V came to 5 bases and at J to 2 bases, leaving 4 bases not matched to a gene. This CDR3 is built from 15 residues. CDR3 bases: TGTGCCACCAGCGAACTAGCGGTTAACACCGGGGAGCTGTTTTTT. Its translation: CATSELAVNTGELFF.

This chain links TRBV11-3 with TRBJ1-5, with D tentatively TRBD1 (6 bases). Germline assignment: CDR1 SGHNT and CDR2 YENEEA. V dropped 5 bases and J dropped 7 bases, with 18 bases sitting between them. CDR3 length: 15 residues. Here the CDR3 DNA reads TGTGCCAGCAGCAACAACAGGGCGACCACCCAGCCCCAGCATTTT. Translated: CASSNNRATTQPQHF.

The V gene is TRBV23-1, the J gene TRBJ2-5; TRBD2 matches at 14 bases. TRBV23-1 is marked as an open reading frame, function uncertain. CDR3 size: 15 residues. V gave up 9 bases and J gave up 5 bases; unmatched junction bases: 8. The CDR3 DNA sequence: TGCGCCAGTAGGACTAGCGGGAGGCCGGGTGAGACCCAGTACTTC. As protein: CASRTSGRPGETQYF.

The gene calls are TRBV4-1 and TRBJ2-4; 9 positions agree with TRBD1. This CDR3 comprises 16 residues. Trimming cost V 5 bases and J 0 bases; bases outside gene matches: 5. The germline gives CDR1 MGHRA, CDR2 YSYEKL. The CDR3 DNA reads TGCGCCAGCAGCGAAACAGGGGGCCAAGCCAAAAACATTCAGTACTTC. Translated: CASSETGGQAKNIQYF.

This clone was counted a single time. V gene TRBV28 combines with J gene TRBJ2-4; D possibly corresponds to TRBD1 (6 bases). The germline gives CDR1 MDHEN, CDR2 SYDVKM. V was clipped by 0 bases and J by 5 bases, with 14 bases between them. This CDR3 has 16 residues. The CDR3 region is CASSLWTGQSQNIQYF. The DNA for the CDR3 is TGTGCCAGCAGTTTATGGACAGGCCAGTCACAAAACATTCAGTACTTC.

V is TRBV10-3 and J is TRBJ2-4; 8 positions match TRBD1. CDR3 length: 15 residues. The ends lost 10 bases at V and 3 bases at J; junction bases unmatched: 11. Germline V lookup: CDR1 ENHRY, CDR2 SYGVKD. CDR3 residues: CATQDRGSSKNIQYF. The CDR3 DNA sequence: TGTGCCACCCAAGACAGGGGATCAAGCAAAAACATTCAGTACTTC.

This clone has a handful of counts. J is TRBJ2-2 and V is TRBV18; no definite D call. V gave up 3 bases and J gave up 5 bases, with 13 bases separating them. The CDR3 sequence is 15 residues long. Germline loops: CDR1 KGHSH, CDR2 LQKENI. CDR3 loop: CASSPIRQDTGELFF. The CDR3 DNA reads as TGTGCCAGCTCACCGATCCGTCAGGATACCGGGGAGCTGTTTTTT.